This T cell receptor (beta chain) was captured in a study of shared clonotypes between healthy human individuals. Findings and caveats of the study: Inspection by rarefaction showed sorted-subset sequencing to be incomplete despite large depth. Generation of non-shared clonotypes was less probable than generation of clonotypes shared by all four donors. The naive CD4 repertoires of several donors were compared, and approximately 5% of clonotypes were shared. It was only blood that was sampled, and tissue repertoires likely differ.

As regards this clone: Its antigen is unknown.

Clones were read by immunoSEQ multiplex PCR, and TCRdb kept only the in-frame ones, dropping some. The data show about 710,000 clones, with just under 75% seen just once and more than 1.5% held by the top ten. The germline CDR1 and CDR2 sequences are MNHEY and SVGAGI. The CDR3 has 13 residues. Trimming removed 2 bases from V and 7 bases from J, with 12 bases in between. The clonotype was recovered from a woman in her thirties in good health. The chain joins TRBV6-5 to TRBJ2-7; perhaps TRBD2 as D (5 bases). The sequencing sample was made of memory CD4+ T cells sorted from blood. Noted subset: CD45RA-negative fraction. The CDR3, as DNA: TGTGCCAGCAGTTACGGGAGAGCACGGGAGCAGTACTTC. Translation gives CASSYGRAREQYF.